This entry is about one TCR beta chain. These data are taken from a study of blood T cell repertoires in COVID-19. Turning to the study itself: The United States, Italy and Spain supplied acute and convalescent COVID-19 samples. PBMCs, B-cell-depleted T cells, or T cells were the source of the cDNA or gDNA that made up the material.

In the original processing: Counts of nucleated cells, estimated from reference gene primer amplification, were obtained. Some clones are missing from TCRdb's copy, which holds only in-frame ones; the method was immunoSEQ multiplex PCR. The V and J calls and clone size were taken over from that table, and D and trimming were inferred from the DNA. The table shows over 55,000 clones, with about 91% occurring only once. Trimming left V 5 bases short and J 3 bases short, with 19 bases between. In germline, CDR1 is KGHDR, CDR2 SFDVKD. The length of the CDR3 is 17 residues. This chain connects TRBV24-1 to TRBJ2-1; D may be TRBD2 (5 bases). The TCR originated in a man between 60 and 75 years old with acute or convalescent COVID-19. The source material was peripheral blood. CDR3 coding DNA: TGTGCCACCAGTGCCCCCGGGGTAGCCAGCCTCTACAATGAGCAGTTCTTC. It specifies CATSAPGVASLYNEQFF.